This T cell receptor (beta chain) stems from a study of T-cell memory formation after mild COVID-19. Points from the study as a whole: Contracting CD4+ clones sat mainly in CM and EM; CD8+ in EMRA.

J lost 5 bases, V lost 0 bases, and 9 bases had no gene match. The CDR3 sequence is 16 residues long. Germline CDR1 and CDR2: SGHRS and YFSETQ. One entry per CDR3 protein results from TCRdb running MiXCR on the 5' RACE reads. The sample lists around 45,000 distinct CDR3 sequences, 7.5% to 10% seen once, with 10% to 15% in the top ten. This clonotype was counted a few times. What it binds is unknown. This sequence was found in an adult woman who had mild COVID-19 (a few samples of this study predate the infection). Cell type and time point are not known. The J gene is TRBJ2-5, the V gene TRBV5-1, with 8 positions matching TRBD1. The source material was PBMCs or a T cell subset sorted from them (not recorded which). The CDR3 is CASSLVAGGLVETQYF. For the CDR3, the DNA is TGCGCCAGCAGCTTGGTGGCAGGGGGCTTAGTGGAGACCCAGTACTTC.